Listed here is a single TCR beta chain. Its cognate antigen is unknown. The data stem from a study of chemoradiotherapy in HPV16-positive cancers. Findings and caveats of the study: Candidate HPV-specific clones and E7-related TCR motifs grew in tumor during treatment.

With 4 bases clipped from V and 7 bases from J, the junction kept 9 bases outside the gene matches. CDR1 and CDR2 (germline): SGDLS, YYNGEE. The CDR3 loop spans 16 amino acids. This table comes from immunoSEQ multiplex PCR, and its TCRdb copy is limited to in-frame clones, with some not included. In the table there are tens of thousands of clones, around 84% of which are singletons. Sequenced material: blood, taken from a patient who underwent chemoradiotherapy. The sequence derives from a human donor with HPV-associated anogenital cancer. This chain links TRBV9 with TRBJ2-4, with TRBD2 matching 12 bases. The CDR3 DNA is TGTGCCAGCAGCCCCCAGGCTAGCGGGGGGGGGAACATTCAGTACTTC. This translates into CASSPQASGGGNIQYF. The full variable domain, in which reference TRBV9 and TRBJ2-4 provide the parts outside the CDR3, is DSGVTQTPKHLITATGQRVTLRCSPRSGDLSVYWYQQSLDQGLQFLIQYYNGEERAKGNILERFSAQQFPDLHSELNLSSLELGDSALYFCASSPQASGGGNIQYFGAGTRLSVL.